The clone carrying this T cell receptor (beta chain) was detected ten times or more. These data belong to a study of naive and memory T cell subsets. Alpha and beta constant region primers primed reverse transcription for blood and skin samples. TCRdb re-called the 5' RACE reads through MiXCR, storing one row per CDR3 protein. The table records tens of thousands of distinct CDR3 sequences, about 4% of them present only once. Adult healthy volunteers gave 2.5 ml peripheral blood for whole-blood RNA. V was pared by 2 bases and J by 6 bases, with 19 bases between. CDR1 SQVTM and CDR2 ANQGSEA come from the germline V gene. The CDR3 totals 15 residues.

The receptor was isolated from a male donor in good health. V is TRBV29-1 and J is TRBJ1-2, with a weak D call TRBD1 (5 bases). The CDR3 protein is CSVERRGVWANGYTF. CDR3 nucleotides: TGCAGCGTTGAACGCCGAGGGGTCTGGGCGAATGGCTACACCTTC. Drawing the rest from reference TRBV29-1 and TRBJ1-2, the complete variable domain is SAVISQKPSRDICQRGTSLTIQCQVDSQVTMMFWYRQQPGQSLTLIATANQGSEATYESGFVIDKFPISRPNLTFSTLTVSNMSPEDSSIYLCSVERRGVWANGYTFGSGTRLTVV.